A single sample gave rise to the 17 T cell receptor beta chains below, sequenced in a study of shared clonotypes between healthy human individuals. Clones were read by immunoSEQ multiplex PCR, and TCRdb kept only the in-frame ones, dropping some. The sample includes over 95,000 clones, about 63% of them seen just once. Sequencing was performed on memory CD8+ T cells sorted from blood. Subset: CD45RO+ cells pooled with CCR7-negative TemRA cells. These receptors originate from a woman aged 25 to 39 in good health.

This chain connects TRBV6-6 to TRBJ2-2, with D tentatively TRBD2 (6 bases). The V and J ends lost 7 bases and 5 bases respectively, with 11 bases between them. The V gene's germline CDR1 is MNHNY and CDR2 SVGAGI (reference sequence). CDR3 length: 13 amino acids. The CDR3 nucleotides are TGTGCCAGCACCCCGGGGGAGACCGGGGAGCTGTTTTTT. Translating gives CASTPGETGELFF.

The chain is built from TRBV7-2 and TRBJ2-5, with D possibly being TRBD2 (5 bases). With 2 bases removed from V and 4 bases from J, the gap between germline ends came to 17 bases. Germline values: CDR1 SGHTA, CDR2 FQGNSA. The CDR3 spans 16 residues. The CDR3 loop is CASSLTSAGGGETQYF. The DNA of the CDR3 is TGTGCCAGCAGCTTAACTTCTGCTGGAGGTGGAGAGACCCAGTACTTC. Combining the CDR3 with reference TRBV7-2 and TRBJ2-5 gives the whole variable domain GAGVSQSPSNKVTEKGKDVELRCDPISGHTALYWYRQSLGQGLEFLIYFQGNSAPDKSGLPSDRFSAERTGGSVSTLTIQRTQQEDSAVYLCASSLTSAGGGETQYFGPGTRLLVL.

The sample holds many counts of this clone. CDR3 loop: CASSTKRGWNTEAFF. The CDR3, as DNA: TGTGCCAGTAGTACAAAAAGGGGGTGGAACACTGAAGCTTTCTTT. The chain links TRBV19 to TRBJ1-1, with D possibly being TRBD1 (6 bases). This CDR3 has 15 residues. The germline V gene encodes CDR1 LNHDA and CDR2 SQIVND (reference sequence). Trimming took off 4 bases at V and 1 base at J, with 13 bases between the two ends.

The V and J genes are TRBV14 and TRBJ1-1; D is perhaps TRBD1 (5 bases). Germline lookup yields CDR1 SGHDN and CDR2 FVKESK. The germline V and J ends were trimmed by 1 base and 0 bases, with 6 bases remaining between them. The CDR3 runs 14 residues. The CDR3 bases are TGTGCCAGCAGCCAAGTGGGGGTGAACACTGAAGCTTTCTTT. Protein: CASSQVGVNTEAFF.

The gene calls are TRBV6-4 and TRBJ1-1; D remains ambiguous. Per germline, CDR1 MRHNA and CDR2 SNTAGT. V was shortened by 0 bases and J by 11 bases, with 4 bases between the two germline ends. CDR3 length equals 10 residues. The CDR3: CASSDSRAFF. The DNA for the CDR3 is TGTGCCAGCAGTGACTCACGGGCTTTCTTT.

This clone was observed a single time. The chain combines TRBV4-1 with TRBJ1-3; D not resolved. Trimming pared 0 bases from V and 0 bases from J, leaving 15 bases between. The germline V gene encodes CDR1 MGHRA and CDR2 YSYEKL. CDR3 length equals 18 residues. CDR3 bases: TGCGCCAGCAGCCAAGATTACGAAGACCCCCGCTCTGGAAACACCATATATTTT. It translates to CASSQDYEDPRSGNTIYF.

This chain uses TRBV18 with TRBJ1-3, with TRBD1 as a possible D gene (5 bases). V gave up 3 bases and J gave up 2 bases, with 8 bases separating them. The length of the CDR3 is 14 residues. Looked up from germline, CDR1 is KGHSH and CDR2 is LQKENI. The CDR3 DNA reads as TGTGCCAGCTCACCTAGGGGCACTGGAAACACCATATATTTT. Translating gives CASSPRGTGNTIYF.

The chain links TRBV4-2 to TRBJ1-1; 8 bases are shared with TRBD1. Germline values: CDR1 LGHNA, CDR2 YNFKEQ. V lost 3 bases to trimming and J lost 6 bases; unmatched junction nucleotides: 6. The CDR3 length is 14 residues. CDR3 in amino acids: CASSQDRDVPEAFF. CDR3 DNA sequence: TGTGCCAGCAGCCAGGACAGGGATGTCCCTGAAGCTTTCTTT.

This chain links TRBV5-4 with TRBJ1-2; 7 bases match TRBD1. The CDR3 runs to 13 residues. Germline loops: CDR1 SGHNT, CDR2 YYREEE (reference sequence). V was clipped by 4 bases and J by 3 bases; unmatched bases: 3. In DNA form, the CDR3 reads TGTGCCAGCAGCACAGGGGTTGACTATGGCTACACCTTC. Translated, it gives CASSTGVDYGYTF.

This clone has only a few counts. The CDR3 sequence is CASSLGGLTYEQYF. CDR3 nucleotides: TGTGCCAGCAGCTTAGGGGGACTAACCTACGAGCAGTACTTC. The rearrangement joins TRBV7-9 to TRBJ2-7; the match to TRBD2 covers 7 bases. This CDR3 region has 14 residues. In germline, CDR1 is SEHNR, CDR2 FQNEAQ (reference sequence). Trimming at V came to 1 base and at J to 2 bases, leaving 2 bases not matched to a gene.

The chain uses TRBV9 and TRBJ2-7, with D perhaps matching TRBD2 (6 bases). The CDR3 has 16 residues. Trimming removed 4 bases from V and 0 bases from J, with 17 bases in between. Germline CDR1 reads SGDLS; CDR2 reads YYNGEE. CDR3 DNA: TGTGCCAGCAGCACGTCGCGGGACGCCAGCTCCTACGAGCAGTACTTC. It codes for CASSTSRDASSYEQYF. The variable domain in full, completed from reference TRBV9 and TRBJ2-7, reads DSGVTQTPKHLITATGQRVTLRCSPRSGDLSVYWYQQSLDQGLQFLIQYYNGEERAKGNILERFSAQQFPDLHSELNLSSLELGDSALYFCASSTSRDASSYEQYFGPGTRLTVT.

This rearrangement joins TRBV11-3 to TRBJ2-7, with 7 positions matching TRBD2. Germline V lookup: CDR1 SGHNT, CDR2 YENEEA. CDR3 length: 15 amino acids. Unmatched junction bases numbered 4, after V lost 2 bases and J lost 0 bases. The CDR3 region is CASSLSGGSSYEQYF. The CDR3 nucleotides are TGTGCCAGCAGCTTATCGGGCGGGAGCTCCTACGAGCAGTACTTC.

The chain has TRBV9 and TRBJ2-3; tentatively, D is TRBD1 (6 bases). Germline V lookup: CDR1 SGDLS, CDR2 YYNGEE. V lost 4 bases and J 0 bases, leaving 12 bases between the germline ends. The CDR3 consists of 15 residues. CDR3 residues: CASSLGQSSTDTQYF. The CDR3 nucleotides are TGTGCCAGCAGCCTGGGACAATCTAGCACAGATACGCAGTATTTT.

There are many counts of this clone. The chain has TRBV5-4 and TRBJ1-2; 7 bases fit TRBD1. The CDR3 contains 14 residues. The J segment lost 4 bases and the V segment lost 4 bases, leaving 7 bases of the junction unmatched. Germline values: CDR1 SGHNT, CDR2 YYREEE (reference sequence). CDR3 residues: CASSQDRSGYGYTF. Here the CDR3 DNA reads TGTGCCAGCAGCCAGGACAGGAGCGGCTATGGCTACACCTTC.

V gene TRBV6-5 combines with J gene TRBJ2-1; D is perhaps TRBD2 (7 bases). V dropped 4 bases and J dropped 4 bases, with 11 bases sitting between them. CDR1 is MNHEY, CDR2 SVGAGI, per germline. This CDR3 comprises 14 residues. CDR3 nucleotides: TGTGCCAGCAGTTTGGGGGGGCCATACAATGAGCAGTTCTTC. Amino acid sequence: CASSLGGPYNEQFF.

This chain connects TRBV4-2 to TRBJ2-1, with 10 bases identical to TRBD2. CDR1 and CDR2 (germline): LGHNA, YNFKEQ. The CDR3 length is 15 residues. With 0 bases clipped from V and 6 bases from J, the junction kept 2 bases outside the gene matches. CDR3 in amino acids: CASSQDSSGSNEQFF. CDR3 sequence (DNA): TGTGCCAGCAGCCAAGACTCTAGCGGGAGCAATGAGCAGTTCTTC.

This clone was detected a few times. The gene calls are TRBV6-5 and TRBJ2-3; TRBD2 might be the D (5 bases). This CDR3 comprises 15 residues. Trimming removed 8 bases at V and 1 base at J, with 16 bases between. Germline V gene sequence: CDR1 MNHEY, CDR2 SVGAGI. In DNA form, the CDR3 reads TGTGCCAGCCCCCGGCTAGCCACCTGCACAGATACGCAGTATTTT. It is translated as CASPRLATCTDTQYF.